This entry lists 29 T cell receptor beta chains sequenced from one sample in a study of regulatory T cells in long-lasting Graves disease. Building the TCR beta libraries relied on iRepertoire HTBI primers, and CDR3 regions underwent Arm-PCR. Each CDR3 protein gets one entry after TCRdb re-called the multiplex PCR reads with MiXCR. The sample yields some 220,000 distinct CDR3 sequences, approximately 18% seen once. Indicated time point: newly diagnosed GD, antithyroid drugs for less than 3 months. PBMC RNA served as the TCR library source. These data were also filed under a second study, of T cells in Graves' hyperthyroidism and ophthalmopathy.

The sequenced sample was peripheral blood mononuclear cells (PBMCs), obtained at new diagnosis, from a patient treated with antithyroid drugs. The receptors here all came from a woman aged 30 to 39 with Graves disease.

The sample holds many counts of this clonotype. The chain couples TRBV28 to TRBJ1-6; the D is unclear. CDR3 length equals 16 residues. In germline, CDR1 is MDHEN, CDR2 SYDVKM. The V and J ends lost 5 bases and 0 bases respectively, with 11 bases between them. CDR3: CASSPLKSSYNSPLHF. The DNA for the CDR3 is TGTGCCAGCAGTCCCTTGAAAAGCTCCTATAATTCACCCCTCCACTTT.

The table lists this clonotype with a few counts. The genes are TRBV19 and TRBJ2-5, with D hard to call. V lost 5 bases and J 4 bases, leaving 11 bases between the germline ends. Germline V gene sequence: CDR1 LNHDA, CDR2 SQIVND (reference sequence). CDR3 length: 13 residues. The CDR3 DNA reads as TGTGCCAGTAGTGCGGACGGCGGAGAGACCCAGTACTTC. Amino acids: CASSADGGETQYF.

The chain recombines TRBV12-3 or TRBV12-4 with TRBJ2-5; 13 bases are shared with TRBD2. This CDR3 is 18 amino acids long. The J segment lost 1 base and the V segment lost 6 bases, leaving 11 bases of the junction unmatched. CDR3 nucleotide sequence: TGTGCCAGCAGAGCCGGACTAGCGGGGGAGACGACCCAAGAGACCCAGTACTTC. Translation: CASRAGLAGETTQETQYF.

Many counts were recorded for this clonotype. The V gene is TRBV29-1, the J gene TRBJ2-5; possibly TRBD2 for D (6 bases). Germline V gene sequence: CDR1 SQVTM, CDR2 ANQGSEA. CDR3 length: 13 amino acids. The germline V and J ends were trimmed by 2 bases and 6 bases, with 13 bases remaining between them. The CDR3 loop is CSVEILGGKTQYF. In DNA form, the CDR3 reads TGCAGCGTTGAAATACTAGGAGGGAAGACCCAGTACTTC.

This clonotype was seen repeatedly, ten times or more. This chain uses TRBV28 with TRBJ1-3; D unclear. This CDR3 is built from 14 residues. Trimming shortened V by 7 bases and J by 1 base, and 11 bases separated the two germline ends. CDR1 is MDHEN, CDR2 SYDVKM, per germline. CDR3 region: CASTMSGSGNTIYF. The CDR3 DNA reads as TGTGCCAGCACCATGTCGGGGTCTGGAAACACCATATATTTT.

Many counts were recorded for this clonotype. The chain recombines TRBV7-8 with TRBJ1-3; the D is unclear. Per germline, CDR1 SGHVS and CDR2 FQNEAQ. Trimming cost V 0 bases and J 2 bases, with 11 bases left between them. The CDR3 runs 16 residues. Here the CDR3 reads CASSLARHFAGNTIYF. The CDR3 DNA is TGTGCCAGCAGCTTAGCGCGGCATTTTGCTGGAAACACCATATATTTT.

CDR3 in amino acids: CASSQAPGQGNTEAFF. In DNA, the CDR3 is TGTGCCAGCAGTCAGGCCCCGGGACAGGGGAACACTGAAGCTTTCTTT. The rearrangement links TRBV11-2 to TRBJ1-1, with 9 positions matching TRBD1. The CDR3 contains 16 residues. The germline gives CDR1 SGHAT, CDR2 FQNNGV. With 6 bases clipped from V and 1 base from J, the junction kept 9 bases outside the gene matches.

The chain combines TRBV11-2 with TRBJ2-3; TRBD2 agrees at 9 bases. Germline trimming cut 2 bases from V and 2 bases from J; bases unmatched to any gene: 5. This CDR3 spans 16 amino acids. Germline V gene lookup returns CDR1 SGHAT and CDR2 FQNNGV. DNA of the CDR3: TGTGCCAGCAGCTTATCTAGCGGGATCATCACAGATACGCAGTATTTT. The encoded protein is CASSLSSGIITDTQYF. The full variable domain, completed using reference TRBV11-2 and TRBJ2-3, is EAGVAQSPRYKIIEKRQSVAFWCNPISGHATLYWYQQILGQGPKLLIQFQNNGVVDDSQLPKDRFSAERLKGVDSTLKIQPAKLEDSAVYLCASSLSSGIITDTQYFGPGTRLTVL.

This clonotype was detected once. Given a far larger clone just one base away, this is likely a sequencing read error. This is likely a read error, given that the CDR3 carries no conserved phenylalanine or tryptophan at its end. The DNA is left out, because the CDR3 cannot be placed on it with certainty; the CDR3 is given as TCRdb lists it. The chain uses TRBV5-1 and TRBJ2-3; the table's D call, TRBD1, was not checked against the DNA. The CDR3 spans 14 residues, counting both ends. From germline, CDR1 is SGHRS and CDR2 YFSETQ. The CDR3 sequence: CASSLASGRYEQYL.

The table lists this clonotype with many counts. V gene TRBV2 combines with J gene TRBJ1-1; no clear D gene. The CDR3 covers 15 residues. V lost 1 base and J 1 base, leaving 10 bases between the germline ends. Germline values: CDR1 SNHLY, CDR2 FYNNEI. The CDR3 nucleotides read TGTGCCAGCAGTGAAGATCGGGTGTCGAACACTGAAGCTTTCTTT. It yields the protein CASSEDRVSNTEAFF.

This clonotype was counted at least ten times. The chain links TRBV28 to TRBJ1-1, with 7 bases matching TRBD1. V was clipped by 2 bases and J by 7 bases; unmatched bases: 13. This CDR3 is 16 amino acids long. CDR1 MDHEN and CDR2 SYDVKM come from the germline V gene. CDR3 nucleotide sequence: TGTGCCAGCAGTTTAACCCCAAGGGGGCCCCGTGGTGAAGCTTTCTTT. This codes for CASSLTPRGPRGEAFF. The full variable domain, in which reference TRBV28 and TRBJ1-1 provide the parts outside the CDR3, is DVKVTQSSRYLVKRTGEKVFLECVQDMDHENMFWYRQDPGLGLRLIYFSYDVKMKEKGDIPEGYSVSREKKERFSLILESASTNQTSMYLCASSLTPRGPRGEAFFGQGTRLTVV.

Many counts were recorded for this clonotype. The chain joins TRBV27 to TRBJ1-3; D uncertain. Germline V gives CDR1 MNHEY, CDR2 SMNVEV (reference sequence). Trimming stripped 7 bases from V and 1 base from J, with 11 bases between. The CDR3 is made up of 14 amino acids. The CDR3 coding sequence is TGTGCCAGCATGCGGGCCCAGTCTGGAAACACCATATATTTT. Protein product: CASMRAQSGNTIYF.

This clonotype was detected ten times or more. The genes are TRBV12-3 or TRBV12-4 and TRBJ1-1, with D perhaps matching TRBD1 (6 bases). V lost 1 base and J 8 bases, leaving 14 bases between the germline ends. The CDR3 totals 14 residues. The CDR3, as DNA: TGTGCCAGCAGTTTAGGGGGCAGGGGCAGAGAAGCTTTCTTT. It specifies CASSLGGRGREAFF.

This clonotype was seen repeatedly, ten times or more. The genes are TRBV12-3 or TRBV12-4 and TRBJ2-1; unclear D gene. The V end was cut by 3 bases, the J end by 6 bases, with 9 bases between. There are 13 residues in the CDR3. Here the CDR3 DNA reads TGTGCCAGCAGTTTGAGTACTTCCAATGAGCAGTTCTTC. Translating gives CASSLSTSNEQFF.

The table lists this clonotype with many counts. The V call is TRBV5-1, the J call TRBJ2-1; 9 nucleotides agree with TRBD2. The trim removed 4 bases at V and 7 bases at J, leaving 12 bases unmatched. CDR1 SGHRS and CDR2 YFSETQ come from the germline V gene. CDR3 length: 16 residues. CDR3 residues: CASSPIPAGGRNEQFF. The CDR3 DNA is TGCGCCAGCAGCCCAATCCCAGCGGGAGGTCGAAATGAGCAGTTCTTC.

This clonotype was observed many times. The rearrangement links TRBV28 to TRBJ1-2; perhaps TRBD1 as D (5 bases). Germline CDR1 is MDHEN and CDR2 is SYDVKM. The CDR3 spans 13 residues. V lost 7 bases, J lost 4 bases, and 13 bases lay in between. The CDR3 nucleotides read TGTGCCAGCACCCACCCAGGGACCTATGGCTACACCTTC. Its protein product is CASTHPGTYGYTF.

This clonotype has ten or more counts. The chain joins TRBV3-1 to TRBJ1-6, with D hard to call. There are 13 residues in the CDR3. Deletions cut 1 base from V and 10 bases from J, with 8 bases between. CDR1 is LGHDT and CDR2 is YNNKEL in the germline V gene (reference sequence). As DNA, the CDR3 is TGTGCCAGCAGCCAAGGAGGAGGCTCACCCCTCCACTTT. Translation gives CASSQGGGSPLHF.

The gene calls are TRBV19 and TRBJ1-1, with D perhaps matching TRBD1 (6 bases). Deletions cut 10 bases from V and 4 bases from J, with 7 bases between. CDR1 and CDR2 (germline): LNHDA, SQIVND (reference sequence). The CDR3 extends over 10 amino acids. CDR3 DNA sequence: TGTGCCATAGGGGGCACTGAAGCTTTCTTT. Amino acid sequence: CAIGGTEAFF.

This clonotype was observed many times. The chain links TRBV2 to TRBJ1-1; possible D gene TRBD1, 5 bases. Germline V lookup: CDR1 SNHLY, CDR2 FYNNEI. The CDR3 consists of 15 residues. The V and J ends lost 3 bases and 5 bases respectively, with 16 bases between them. The CDR3 coding sequence is TGTGCCAGCAGTGAGCCCCGAGGGGCCGGTACTGAAGCTTTCTTT. Translated: CASSEPRGAGTEAFF. The full variable domain, with the rest looked up from reference TRBV2 and TRBJ1-1, is EPEVTQTPSHQVTQMGQEVILRCVPISNHLYFYWYRQILGQKVEFLVSFYNNEISEKSEIFDDQFSVERPDGSNFTLKIRSTKLEDSAMYFCASSEPRGAGTEAFFGQGTRLTVV.

This clonotype was detected many times. The gene calls are TRBV20-1 and TRBJ2-2; 7 bases map to TRBD1. Germline trimming cut 1 base from V and 0 bases from J; bases unmatched to any gene: 5. The germline CDR1 and CDR2 sequences are DFQATT and SNEGSKA (reference sequence). The CDR3 runs 16 residues. CDR3 sequence (DNA): TGCAGTGCTAGAGCATCCGGGACAGCGAACACCGGGGAGCTGTTTTTT. It specifies CSARASGTANTGELFF.

A remark on this clonotype: Given a far larger clone just one base away, this is likely a sequencing read error. It is likely a read error, because the conserved phenylalanine at the end of the CDR3 is missing. The J gene is TRBJ1-1, the V gene TRBV5-1; D remains unclear. Per germline, CDR1 SGHRS and CDR2 YFSETQ. The CDR3 runs to 11 residues. CDR3 sequence reads: CASTTGPEAFS. CDR3 DNA: TGTGCCAGCACCACGGGCCCTGAAGCTTTCTCT.

This clonotype was counted only a few times. The chain links TRBV15 to TRBJ2-1, with 9 bases identical to TRBD1. The CDR3 runs to 15 residues. CDR1 is LNHNV, CDR2 YYDKDF, per germline (reference sequence). With V trimmed by 4 bases and J by 3 bases, 4 bases remained unmatched. CDR3 coding DNA: TGTGCCACCAGCAAGCGGGACAGGGACTACAATGAGCAGTTCTTC. This codes for CATSKRDRDYNEQFF. Full variable domain (missing parts from reference TRBV15 and TRBJ2-1): DAMVIQNPRYQVTQFGKPVTLSCSQTLNHNVMYWYQQKSSQAPKLLFHYYDKDFNNEADTPDNFQSRRPNTSFCFLDIRSPGLGDTAMYLCATSKRDRDYNEQFFGPGTRLTVL.

This clonotype was detected a few times. The chain is built from TRBV4-1 and TRBJ1-2; D gene uncertain. Germline V gene sequence: CDR1 MGHRA, CDR2 YSYEKL. V was cut by 4 bases and J by 5 bases, with 20 bases left in between. This CDR3 contains 16 residues. The CDR3 sequence is CASSPVLTAGKYGYTF. The CDR3 DNA reads TGCGCCAGCAGCCCAGTGTTAACAGCCGGGAAATATGGCTACACCTTC.

This clonotype was found once. V usage is TRBV13 and J usage is TRBJ1-5, with 7 bases matching TRBD1. The CDR3 spans 13 residues. Germline V lookup: CDR1 PRHDT, CDR2 FYEKMQ (reference sequence). With 7 bases clipped from V and 6 bases from J, the junction kept 6 bases outside the gene matches. In nucleotides, the CDR3 is TGTGCCAGCACAAGGGGGCTTGGTCAGCCCCAGCATTTT. Translating it yields CASTRGLGQPQHF.

This clonotype was detected ten times or more. The genes are TRBV12-3 or TRBV12-4 and TRBJ2-1, with 11 bases fitting TRBD2. This CDR3 is 14 amino acids long. The junction had 7 bases not matched to a gene; V was cut back by 9 bases and J by 6 bases. CDR3 in amino acids: CASKATSGTNEQFF. The DNA for the CDR3 is TGTGCCAGTAAAGCGACTAGCGGGACCAATGAGCAGTTCTTC.

This clonotype was counted ten times or more. The chain links TRBV27 to TRBJ1-1, with TRBD1 as a possible D gene (5 bases). V was shortened by 3 bases and J by 5 bases, with 10 bases between the two germline ends. This CDR3 has 13 amino acids. Germline lookup yields CDR1 MNHEY and CDR2 SMNVEV (reference sequence). CDR3 sequence: CASSFQGWTEAFF. The CDR3, as DNA: TGTGCCAGCAGTTTCCAGGGCTGGACTGAAGCTTTCTTT.

The V gene is TRBV11-2, the J gene TRBJ2-7; no clear D. Trimming left V 0 bases short and J 3 bases short, with 12 bases between. There are 15 residues in the CDR3. The germline V gene has CDR1 SGHAT and CDR2 FQNNGV. The CDR3 region is CASSLDRWVFYEQYF. CDR3 DNA: TGTGCCAGCAGCTTAGATCGATGGGTATTCTACGAGCAGTACTTC.

A word on this clonotype: It may be a read error: a sequence one base away is much more abundant. Because the CDR3 is missing its conserved closing phenylalanine or tryptophan, this is likely a read error. V is TRBV6-1 and J is TRBJ1-2; perhaps TRBD1 as D (5 bases). V gave up 6 bases and J gave up 3 bases, with 20 bases separating them. Per germline, CDR1 MNHNS and CDR2 SASEGT. CDR3 size: 16 residues. The CDR3: CASSDPAGARDYGYTL. As DNA, the CDR3 is TGTGCCAGCAGCGACCCAGCCGGGGCAAGGGACTATGGCTACACCTTA.

This clonotype was detected a few times. This chain uses TRBV6-1 with TRBJ2-3; either TRBD1 or TRBD2 may fit D (5 bases each). Trimming stripped 7 bases from V and 6 bases from J, with 17 bases between. This CDR3 is built from 14 residues. The germline gives CDR1 MNHNS, CDR2 SASEGT. This CDR3 is CASNTGLAGDTQYF. CDR3 nucleotide sequence: TGTGCCAGCAACACGGGGCTAGCAGGGGATACGCAGTATTTT.